This T cell receptor beta chain derives from a study of blood T cell repertoires in COVID-19. Study details: Nucleic acid was either cDNA or gDNA, and it came from T cells, B-cell-depleted T cells, or PBMCs.

Generated by immunoSEQ multiplex PCR, the TCRdb table keeps only in-frame clones and is missing some. The sample lists just over 70,000 clones, over 65% seen once, with about a third in the top ten. The CDR3 is 14 amino acids. CDR1 and CDR2 (germline): SGHRS, YFSETQ. The V gene end was trimmed by 3 bases and the J gene end by 4 bases; junction bases not matched to a gene: 6. This chain joins TRBV5-1 and TRBJ1-1; TRBD1 aligns across 7 bases. The source is a woman in her seventies with acute or convalescent COVID-19. Sequences were obtained from peripheral blood. The CDR3 nucleotides are TGCGCCAGCAGCTCAGAGGGGGCGGGCACTGAAGCTTTCTTT. Encoded protein: CASSSEGAGTEAFF.